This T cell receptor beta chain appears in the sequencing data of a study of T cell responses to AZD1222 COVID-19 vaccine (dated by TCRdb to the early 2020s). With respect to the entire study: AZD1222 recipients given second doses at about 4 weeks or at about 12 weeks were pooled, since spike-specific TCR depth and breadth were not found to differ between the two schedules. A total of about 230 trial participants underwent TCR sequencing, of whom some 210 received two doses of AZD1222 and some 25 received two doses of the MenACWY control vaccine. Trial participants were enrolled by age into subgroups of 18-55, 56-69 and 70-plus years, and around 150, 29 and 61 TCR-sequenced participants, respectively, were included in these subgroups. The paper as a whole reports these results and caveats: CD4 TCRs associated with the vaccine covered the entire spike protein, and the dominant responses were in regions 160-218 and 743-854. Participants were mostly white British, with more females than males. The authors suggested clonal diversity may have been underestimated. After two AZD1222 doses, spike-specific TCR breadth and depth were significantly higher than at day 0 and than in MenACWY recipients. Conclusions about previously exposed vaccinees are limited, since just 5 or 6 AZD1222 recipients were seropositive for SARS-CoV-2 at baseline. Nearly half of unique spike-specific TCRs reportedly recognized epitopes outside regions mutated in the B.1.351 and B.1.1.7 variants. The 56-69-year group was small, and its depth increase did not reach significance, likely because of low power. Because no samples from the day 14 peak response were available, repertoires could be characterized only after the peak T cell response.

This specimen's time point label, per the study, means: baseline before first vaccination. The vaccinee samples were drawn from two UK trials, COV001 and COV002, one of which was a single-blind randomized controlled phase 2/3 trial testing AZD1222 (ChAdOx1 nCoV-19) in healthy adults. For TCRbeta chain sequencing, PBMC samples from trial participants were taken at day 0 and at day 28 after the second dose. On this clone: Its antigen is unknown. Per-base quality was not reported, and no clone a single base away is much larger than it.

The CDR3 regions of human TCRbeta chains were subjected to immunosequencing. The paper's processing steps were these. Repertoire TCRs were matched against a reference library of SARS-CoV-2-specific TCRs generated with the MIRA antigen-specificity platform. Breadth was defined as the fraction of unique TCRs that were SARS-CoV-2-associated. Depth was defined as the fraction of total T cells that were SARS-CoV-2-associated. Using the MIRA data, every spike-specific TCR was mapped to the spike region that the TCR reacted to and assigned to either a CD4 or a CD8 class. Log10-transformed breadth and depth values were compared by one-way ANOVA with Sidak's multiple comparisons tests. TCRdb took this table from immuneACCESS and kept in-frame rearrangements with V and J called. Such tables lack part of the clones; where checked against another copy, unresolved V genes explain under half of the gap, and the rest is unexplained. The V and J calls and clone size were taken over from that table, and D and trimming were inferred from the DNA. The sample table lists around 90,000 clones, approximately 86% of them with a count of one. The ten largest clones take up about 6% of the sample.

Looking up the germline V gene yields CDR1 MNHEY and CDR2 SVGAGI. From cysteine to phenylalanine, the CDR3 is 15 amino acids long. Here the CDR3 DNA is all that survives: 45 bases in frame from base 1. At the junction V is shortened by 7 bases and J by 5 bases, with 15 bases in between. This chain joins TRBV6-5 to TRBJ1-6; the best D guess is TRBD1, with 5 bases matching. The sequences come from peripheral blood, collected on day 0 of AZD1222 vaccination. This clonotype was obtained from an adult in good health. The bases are TGTGCCAGCACCACAGGACTGGGGGATAATTCACCCCTCCACTTT. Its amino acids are CASTTGLGDNSPLHF.